This TCR beta chain originates from a study of blood T cell repertoires in COVID-19. About the research overall: Sites across the United States, Italy and Spain contributed samples from acute and convalescent COVID-19. PBMCs, B-cell-depleted T cells, or T cells provided the cDNA or gDNA that made up the material.

A Seattle source enrolled patients during active infection and followed them longitudinally. V shed 5 bases, J shed 5 bases, and the junction held 10 bases outside the gene matches. This CDR3 is built from 15 residues. Germline V gene sequence: CDR1 MDHEN, CDR2 SYDVKM. Method: immunoSEQ multiplex PCR; TCRdb's copy keeps in-frame clones and lacks some. The data hold almost 350,000 clones, with over 85% observed a single time. The sequence derives from a woman aged 55 to 70 with COVID-19, enrolled during active disease. The sample comprised peripheral blood. The rearrangement joins TRBV28 to TRBJ1-1; 8 bases agree with TRBD1. CDR3 protein: CASSTHGQGGTEAFF. Here the CDR3 DNA reads TGTGCCAGCAGTACTCACGGACAGGGTGGAACTGAAGCTTTCTTT.